One and the same sample provided the 16 T cell receptor beta chains below, sequenced in a study of cytomegalovirus exposure and HLA in healthy donors. The PCR ran on 60 Vbeta and 13 Jbeta primers. The table came from immunoSEQ multiplex PCR; TCRdb's copy has only in-frame clones and leaves some out. The repertoire holds 160,000 or so clones, about 78% seen once, with approximately 2.5% in the top ten. The specimen was PBMCs. These receptors were taken from a man aged 60-69 years in good health and CMV-seronegative.

The J gene is TRBJ2-5, the V gene TRBV5-1, with 9 bases aligning to TRBD2. Germline CDR1 SGHRS, CDR2 YFSETQ. This CDR3 region has 13 residues. Trimming removed 5 bases from V and 4 bases from J; junction bases left unmatched: 3. The CDR3 nucleotides read TGCGCCAGCAGGCGGCGGGAGGGAGAGACCCAGTACTTC. Its protein product is CASRRREGETQYF.

The chain carries TRBV4-2 and TRBJ2-3, with 12 bases identical to TRBD2. J lost 2 bases, V lost 5 bases, and 8 bases had no gene match. Germline V gene data show CDR1 as LGHNA and CDR2 as YNFKEQ. The CDR3 spans 17 residues. CDR3 coding DNA: TGTGCCAGCAGCGCTCTTGGACTAGCGGGAAACACAGATACGCAGTATTTT. Translation gives CASSALGLAGNTDTQYF.

The chain employs TRBV18 and TRBJ1-5, with TRBD1 identical over 10 bases. The V segment lost 0 bases and the J segment 5 bases; nucleotides outside the gene matches: 1. CDR1 and CDR2 from the germline V gene are KGHSH and LQKENI. This CDR3 comprises 15 residues. In DNA, the CDR3 is TGTGCCAGCTCACCACCAGACAGGGGGCATCAGCCCCAGCATTTT. This sequence encodes CASSPPDRGHQPQHF.

In this sample, this clone turned up a few times. The chain carries TRBV5-4 and TRBJ2-1; TRBD2 matches at 8 bases. The CDR3 totals 18 residues. Germline CDR1 reads SGHNT; CDR2 reads YYREEE (reference sequence). The trim removed 4 bases at V and 0 bases at J, leaving 12 bases unmatched. CDR3 DNA: TGTGCCAGCAGCCCTCCGGGACTAGTACTAAACTCCTACAATGAGCAGTTCTTC. This translates into CASSPPGLVLNSYNEQFF.

This chain uses TRBV6-5 with TRBJ1-2, with D perhaps matching TRBD1 (6 bases). The CDR3 runs to 16 residues. The germline V gene has CDR1 MNHEY and CDR2 SVGAGI. V was cut by 4 bases and J by 1 base, with 16 bases left in between. The CDR3: CASSFRLGGGNYGYTF. The CDR3 DNA sequence: TGTGCCAGCAGTTTCCGATTGGGAGGGGGTAACTATGGCTACACCTTC.

The chain carries TRBV28 and TRBJ2-1; D ambiguous. Trimming shortened V by 5 bases and J by 7 bases, and 15 bases separated the two germline ends. The CDR3 consists of 14 residues. Germline CDR1 and CDR2: MDHEN and SYDVKM. The CDR3 loop is CASSPSRPGNEQFF. CDR3 in DNA: TGTGCCAGCAGTCCCTCTCGACCCGGGAATGAGCAGTTCTTC.

The chain links TRBV11-1 to TRBJ1-6; TRBD1 aligns across 7 bases. Per the germline V gene, CDR1 is SGHAT and CDR2 is FQDESV (reference sequence). The CDR3 runs 13 residues. Trimming removed 3 bases from V and 10 bases from J; junction bases left unmatched: 3. CDR3 residues: CASSFQGGSPLHF. As DNA, the CDR3 is TGTGCCAGCAGCTTCCAGGGGGGATCACCCCTCCACTTT.

The V gene is TRBV29-1, the J gene TRBJ2-1, with unresolved D. Trimming removed 7 bases from V and 5 bases from J, with 6 bases in between. Germline values: CDR1 SQVTM, CDR2 ANQGSEA. This CDR3 has 10 amino acids. CDR3 coding DNA: TGCAGCGCAGAAAACAATGAGCAGTTCTTC. This sequence encodes CSAENNEQFF.

This clone was seen more than once but under ten times. This chain uses TRBV6-1 with TRBJ1-5, with 9 bases that match TRBD1. V lost 4 bases to trimming and J lost 5 bases; unmatched junction nucleotides: 9. Germline V CDR1 and CDR2: MNHNS, SASEGT. The length of the CDR3 is 16 residues. The DNA of the CDR3 is TGTGCCAGCAGTGTACCCCGAGGACAGGGGTATCAGCCCCAGCATTTT. It codes for CASSVPRGQGYQPQHF.

This chain uses TRBV5-1 with TRBJ1-6, with D tentatively TRBD1 (5 bases). The V end was cut by 4 bases, the J end by 10 bases, with 15 bases between. CDR1 SGHRS and CDR2 YFSETQ come from the germline V gene. The CDR3 spans 14 residues. CDR3: CASSVAGIDSPLHF. As DNA, the CDR3 is TGCGCCAGCAGCGTAGCAGGGATCGACTCACCCCTCCACTTT.

This chain joins TRBV5-1 and TRBJ2-7; 11 bases fit TRBD1. Germline assignment: CDR1 SGHRS and CDR2 YFSETQ. With 4 bases clipped from V and 6 bases from J, the junction kept 6 bases outside the gene matches. The CDR3 loop spans 14 amino acids. Here the CDR3 reads CASSGTGTGGEQYF. The CDR3 DNA is TGCGCCAGCAGCGGGACGGGGACAGGGGGCGAGCAGTACTTC.

This rearrangement joins TRBV7-2 to TRBJ2-2; D is ambiguous. Trimming cost V 3 bases and J 6 bases, with 8 bases left between them. The germline V gene encodes CDR1 SGHTA and CDR2 FQGNSA. This CDR3 is built from 13 residues. The CDR3 loop reads CASSLYESGELFF. CDR3 sequence (DNA): TGTGCCAGCAGCTTGTACGAGTCCGGGGAGCTGTTTTTT.

The chain recombines TRBV4-3 with TRBJ2-3, with 9 bases aligning to TRBD1. This CDR3 contains 17 residues. Germline-derived CDR1 and CDR2 are LGHNA and YSLEER. V trimming: 2 bases; J trimming: 4 bases; junction bases outside the gene matches: 10. The CDR3 spells CASSQLHRGLGADTQYF. The CDR3 region has the DNA TGCGCCAGCAGCCAATTACACAGGGGGCTTGGCGCAGATACGCAGTATTTT.

Notes on this clone: A read error may account for a junction end that differs from germline. The chain uses TRBV6-4 and TRBJ1-6; the D is unclear. This CDR3 spans 15 amino acids. CDR1 MRHNA and CDR2 SNTAGT come from the germline V gene. This CDR3 reads CASSDSSHDNSPLNF. CDR3 bases: TGTGCCAGCAGTGACTCGAGCCACGATAATTCACCCCTCAACTTT.

This rearrangement joins TRBV11-2 to TRBJ2-4; 15 nucleotides align to TRBD2. This CDR3 is 14 amino acids long. Trimming took 6 bases from V and 12 from J; bases not matched to a gene: 6. Germline-derived CDR1 and CDR2 are SGHAT and FQNNGV. The CDR3 nucleotides are TGTGCCAGCAGTTCGGGACTAGCGGGGGGATATCAGTACTTC. It translates to CASSSGLAGGYQYF.

This clone has just one count. At the DNA level, this CDR3 is encoded by other sequences in the same sample as well. The DNA for the CDR3 is TGTGCCAGCAGCCAAGATAGAACCGGGGAGCTGTTTTTT. It is translated as CASSQDRTGELFF. This chain links TRBV4-2 with TRBJ2-2; unclear D gene. The CDR3 loop spans 13 amino acids. Germline lookup yields CDR1 LGHNA and CDR2 YNFKEQ. Trimming took off 0 bases at V and 5 bases at J, with 4 bases between the two ends.